This TCR beta chain is from a study of T cells after yellow fever vaccination. On the study more broadly: Fractions of low cell number were prepared using SMART-Seq v4 Ultra Low Input. Study outcomes and limitations: A limited proportion of clonotypes was detected within both the CD4 and CD8 compartments. Weaker, the secondary response had a peak occurring faster, on day 5 versus 15.

The table lists this clonotype with many counts. Template-switching 5'RACE yielded the TCR cDNA; a universal primer site and UMIs were added in the process. TCRdb processed the 5' RACE reads anew with MiXCR; each CDR3 protein has one entry. The sample yields around 49,000 distinct CDR3 sequences, about 6.8% seen once. The specimen was CD8+ T cells not binding an NS4B(214-222) dextramer, sorted from PBMCs, collected 45 days after the yellow fever booster vaccination. The clonotype was recovered from a man aged 30 to 45 who received the YFV17D yellow fever vaccine.

The CDR3: CASSLDGTQYF. The CDR3 nucleotides are TGTGCCAGCAGCTTGGATGGGACCCAGTACTTC. The chain is built from TRBV5-4 and TRBJ2-5; D unresolved. The CDR3 has 11 amino acids. V was trimmed by 0 bases and J by 7 bases, leaving 4 bases between them. CDR1 SGHNT and CDR2 YYREEE come from the germline V gene (reference sequence).